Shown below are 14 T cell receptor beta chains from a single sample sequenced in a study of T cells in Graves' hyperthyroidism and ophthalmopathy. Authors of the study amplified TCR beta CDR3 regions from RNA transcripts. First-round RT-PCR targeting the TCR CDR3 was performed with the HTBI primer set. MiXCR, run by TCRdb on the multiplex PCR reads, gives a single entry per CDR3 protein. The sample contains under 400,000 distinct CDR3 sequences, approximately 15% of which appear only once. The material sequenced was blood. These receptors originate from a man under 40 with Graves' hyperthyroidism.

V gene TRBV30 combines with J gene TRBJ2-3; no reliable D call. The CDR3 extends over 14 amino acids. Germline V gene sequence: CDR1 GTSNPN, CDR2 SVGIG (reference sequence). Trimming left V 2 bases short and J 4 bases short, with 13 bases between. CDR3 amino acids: CAWSLGSRADTQYF. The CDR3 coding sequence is TGTGCCTGGAGTTTGGGCAGCCGGGCAGATACGCAGTATTTT.

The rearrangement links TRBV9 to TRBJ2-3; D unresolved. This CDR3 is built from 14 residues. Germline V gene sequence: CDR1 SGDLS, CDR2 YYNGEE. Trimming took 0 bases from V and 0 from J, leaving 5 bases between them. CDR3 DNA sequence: TGTGCCAGCAGCGTAGAGGCTAGCACAGATACGCAGTATTTT. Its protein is CASSVEASTDTQYF.

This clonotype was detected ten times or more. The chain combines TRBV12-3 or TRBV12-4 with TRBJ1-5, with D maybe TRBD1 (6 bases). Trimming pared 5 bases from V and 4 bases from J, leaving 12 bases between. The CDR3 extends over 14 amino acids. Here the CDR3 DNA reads TGTGCCAGCAGTCAACAGGGTGGGAATCAGCCCCAGCATTTT. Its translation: CASSQQGGNQPQHF.

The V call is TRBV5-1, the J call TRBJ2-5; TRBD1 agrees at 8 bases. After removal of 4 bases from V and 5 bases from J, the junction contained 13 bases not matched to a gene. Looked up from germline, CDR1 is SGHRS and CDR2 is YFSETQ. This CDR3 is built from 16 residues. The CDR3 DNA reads TGCGCCAGCAGCCCCCATGGACAGGGTGGCGGGGAGACCCAGTACTTC. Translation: CASSPHGQGGGETQYF. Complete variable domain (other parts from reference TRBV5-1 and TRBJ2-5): KAGVTQTPRYLIKTRGQQVTLSCSPISGHRSVSWYQQTPGQGLQFLFEYFSETQRNKGNFPGRFSGRQFSNSRSEMNVSTLELGDSALYLCASSPHGQGGGETQYFGPGTRLLVL.

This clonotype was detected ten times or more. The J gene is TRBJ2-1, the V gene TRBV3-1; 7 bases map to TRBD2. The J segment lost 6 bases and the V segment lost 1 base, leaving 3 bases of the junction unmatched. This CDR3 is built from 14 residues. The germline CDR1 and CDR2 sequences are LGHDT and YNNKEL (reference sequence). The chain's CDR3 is CASSQAIAGNEQFF. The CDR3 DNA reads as TGTGCCAGCAGCCAAGCGATAGCGGGCAATGAGCAGTTCTTC.

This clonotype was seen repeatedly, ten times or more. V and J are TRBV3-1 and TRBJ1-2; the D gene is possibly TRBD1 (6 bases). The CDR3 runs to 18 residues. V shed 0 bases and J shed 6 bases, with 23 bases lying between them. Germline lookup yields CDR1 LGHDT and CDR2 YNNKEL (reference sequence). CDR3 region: CASSQEAGVILGWNGYTF. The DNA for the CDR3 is TGTGCCAGCAGCCAAGAAGCAGGGGTAATCCTGGGGTGGAATGGCTACACCTTC.

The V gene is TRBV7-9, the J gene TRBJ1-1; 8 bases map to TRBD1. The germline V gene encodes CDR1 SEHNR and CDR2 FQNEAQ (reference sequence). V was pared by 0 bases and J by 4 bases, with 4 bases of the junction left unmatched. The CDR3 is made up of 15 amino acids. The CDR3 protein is CASSLAQGAFTEAFF. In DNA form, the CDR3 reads TGTGCCAGCAGCTTAGCCCAGGGGGCTTTCACTGAAGCTTTCTTT.

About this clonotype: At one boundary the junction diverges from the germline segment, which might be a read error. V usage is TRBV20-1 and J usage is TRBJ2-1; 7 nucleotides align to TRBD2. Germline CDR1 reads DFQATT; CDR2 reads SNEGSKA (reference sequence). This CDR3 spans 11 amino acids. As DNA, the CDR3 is TGCAGTGCCAGAGGACTAGAAGTGACGTTCTTC. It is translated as CSARGLEVTFF.

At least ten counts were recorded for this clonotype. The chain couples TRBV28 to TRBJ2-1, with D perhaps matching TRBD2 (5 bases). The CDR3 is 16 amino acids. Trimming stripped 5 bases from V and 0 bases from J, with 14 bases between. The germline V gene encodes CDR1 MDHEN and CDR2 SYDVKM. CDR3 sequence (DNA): TGTGCCAGCAGTCCCCCTTCGGGGATCTCCTACAATGAGCAGTTCTTC. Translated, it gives CASSPPSGISYNEQFF.

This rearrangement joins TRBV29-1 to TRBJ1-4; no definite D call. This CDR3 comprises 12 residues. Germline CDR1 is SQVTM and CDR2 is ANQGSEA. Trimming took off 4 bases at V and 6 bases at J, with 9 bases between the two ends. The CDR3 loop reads CSVVTDDEKLFF. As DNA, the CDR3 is TGCAGCGTTGTTACAGACGATGAAAAACTGTTTTTT.

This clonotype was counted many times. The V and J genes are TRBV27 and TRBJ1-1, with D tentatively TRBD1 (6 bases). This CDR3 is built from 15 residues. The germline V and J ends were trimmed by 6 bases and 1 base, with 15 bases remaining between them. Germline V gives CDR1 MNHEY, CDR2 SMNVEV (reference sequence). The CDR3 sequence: CASSFGGQKNTEAFF. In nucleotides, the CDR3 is TGTGCCAGCAGCTTTGGGGGGCAGAAGAACACTGAAGCTTTCTTT.

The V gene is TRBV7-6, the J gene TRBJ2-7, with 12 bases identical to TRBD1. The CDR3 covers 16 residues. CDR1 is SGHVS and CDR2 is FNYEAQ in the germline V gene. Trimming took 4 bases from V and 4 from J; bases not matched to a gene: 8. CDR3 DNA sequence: TGTGCCAGCAGCTCGGGACAGGGGGCGAAGTTTTACGAGCAGTACTTC. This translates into CASSSGQGAKFYEQYF.

For the CDR3, the DNA is TGTGCCAGCAGTTTCTTAGCGGCCTGGGGCGAGCAGTACTTC. Its translation: CASSFLAAWGEQYF. The V and J genes are TRBV27 and TRBJ2-7, with D perhaps TRBD2 (6 bases). The CDR3 totals 14 residues. Trimming removed 3 bases from V and 6 bases from J, with 15 bases in between. CDR1 and CDR2 (germline): MNHEY, SMNVEV (reference sequence).

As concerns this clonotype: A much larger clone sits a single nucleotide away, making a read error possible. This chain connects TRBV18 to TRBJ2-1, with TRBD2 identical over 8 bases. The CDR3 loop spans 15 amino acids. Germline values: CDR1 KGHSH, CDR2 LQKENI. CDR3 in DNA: TGTGTCAGCTCACCACCAGCGGGAGAAGGGAATGAGCAGTTCTTC. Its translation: CVSSPPAGEGNEQFF.